What follows are 4 T cell receptor beta chains derived from one specimen sequenced in a study of cytomegalovirus exposure and HLA in healthy donors. Amplification used 60 Vbeta primers and 13 Jbeta primers. Sequencing used immunoSEQ multiplex PCR; TCRdb keeps in-frame clones, though not all of them. Of 130,000 or so clones listed, 80% to 90% were seen once; the top ten hold 2.5% to 3%. The specimen was PBMCs. These receptor sequences come from a woman aged 18-29 years in good health and CMV-seropositive.

The CDR3 reads CASSLGSGSIGNTIYF. The CDR3 DNA reads TGTGCCAGCAGCTTAGGTTCGGGATCGATAGGAAACACCATATATTTT. The chain has TRBV7-9 and TRBJ1-3; D remains unclear. V shed 1 base and J shed 4 bases, with 14 bases lying between them. The CDR3 has 16 amino acids. CDR1 is SEHNR, CDR2 FQNEAQ, per germline (reference sequence).

This sequence joins TRBV19 and TRBJ1-1; a possible D gene is TRBD1 (5 bases). This CDR3 is 17 amino acids long. V lost 5 bases, J lost 1 base, and 20 bases lay in between. Germline CDR1 is LNHDA and CDR2 is SQIVND (reference sequence). The CDR3: CASSQPRFQGGNTEAFF. The CDR3 DNA follows: TGTGCCAGTAGTCAGCCGAGATTCCAGGGAGGGAACACTGAAGCTTTCTTT.

V and J are TRBV6-5 and TRBJ1-5; a possible D gene is TRBD1 (6 bases). Germline CDR1 reads MNHEY; CDR2 reads SVGAGI. The CDR3 length is 16 residues. Trimming stripped 2 bases from V and 0 bases from J, with 11 bases between. CDR3 sequence: CASSYGTPYSNQPQHF. The DNA for the CDR3 is TGTGCCAGCAGTTACGGGACACCGTATAGCAATCAGCCCCAGCATTTT.

The V gene is TRBV7-9, the J gene TRBJ2-5; possibly TRBD2 for D (5 bases). The V end was cut by 0 bases, the J end by 4 bases, with 15 bases between. The CDR3 is 16 amino acids. CDR1 is SEHNR, CDR2 FQNEAQ, per germline (reference sequence). CDR3 loop: CASSLASLERAETQYF. The CDR3 DNA is TGTGCCAGCAGCTTAGCATCCTTGGAGAGGGCAGAGACCCAGTACTTC.